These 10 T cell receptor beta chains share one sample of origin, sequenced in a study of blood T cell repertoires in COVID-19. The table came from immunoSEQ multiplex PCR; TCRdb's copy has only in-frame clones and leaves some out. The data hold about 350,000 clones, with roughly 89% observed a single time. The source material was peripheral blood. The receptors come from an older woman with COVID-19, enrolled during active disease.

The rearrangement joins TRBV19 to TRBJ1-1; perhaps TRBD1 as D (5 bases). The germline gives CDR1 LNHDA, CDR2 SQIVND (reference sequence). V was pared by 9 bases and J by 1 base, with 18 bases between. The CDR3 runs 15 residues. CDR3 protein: CASLRAGNQNTEAFF. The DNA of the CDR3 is TGTGCCAGCCTCAGGGCAGGGAACCAGAACACTGAAGCTTTCTTT.

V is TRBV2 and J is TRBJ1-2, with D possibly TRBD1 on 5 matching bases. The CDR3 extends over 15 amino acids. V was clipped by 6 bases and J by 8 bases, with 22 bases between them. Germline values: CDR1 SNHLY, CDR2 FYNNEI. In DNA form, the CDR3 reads TGTGCCAGCAGAGCCCCTAGGACTGGGACTTTAGGCTACACCTTC. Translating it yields CASRAPRTGTLGYTF.

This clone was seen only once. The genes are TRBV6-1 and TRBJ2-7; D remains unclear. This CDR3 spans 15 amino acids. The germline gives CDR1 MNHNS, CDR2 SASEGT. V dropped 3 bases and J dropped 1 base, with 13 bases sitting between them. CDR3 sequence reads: CASSDEASASYEQYF. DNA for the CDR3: TGTGCCAGCAGTGACGAGGCCTCGGCGTCCTACGAGCAGTACTTC.

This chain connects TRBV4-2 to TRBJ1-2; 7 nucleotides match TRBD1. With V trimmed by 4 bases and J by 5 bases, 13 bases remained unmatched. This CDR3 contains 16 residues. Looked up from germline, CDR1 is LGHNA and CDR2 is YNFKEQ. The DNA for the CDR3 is TGTGCCAGCAGCCTCCGGGACAGAGTTGGGTATTATGGCTACACCTTC. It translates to CASSLRDRVGYYGYTF.

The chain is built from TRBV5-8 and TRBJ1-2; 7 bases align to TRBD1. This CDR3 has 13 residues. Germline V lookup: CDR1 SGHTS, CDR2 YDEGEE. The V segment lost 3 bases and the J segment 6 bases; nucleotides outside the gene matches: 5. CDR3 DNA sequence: TGTGCCAGCAGCTCGACAGGGACAAATGGCTACACCTTC. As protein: CASSSTGTNGYTF.

The CDR3 here is CASSAGGGNQPQHF. CDR3 in DNA: TGTGCCAGCAGCGCGGGGGGGGGCAATCAGCCCCAGCATTTT. This chain joins TRBV11-2 and TRBJ1-5; a weak D match, TRBD1 (5 bases). Germline loops: CDR1 SGHAT, CDR2 FQNNGV. The germline V and J ends were trimmed by 5 bases and 2 bases, with 10 bases remaining between them. The CDR3 spans 14 residues.

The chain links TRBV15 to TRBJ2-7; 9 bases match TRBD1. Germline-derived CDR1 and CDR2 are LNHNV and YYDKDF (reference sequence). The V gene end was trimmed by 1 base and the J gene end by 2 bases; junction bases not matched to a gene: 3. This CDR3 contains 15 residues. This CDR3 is CATSRGQGGTYEQYF. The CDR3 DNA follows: TGTGCCACCAGCAGAGGACAGGGGGGCACCTACGAGCAGTACTTC.

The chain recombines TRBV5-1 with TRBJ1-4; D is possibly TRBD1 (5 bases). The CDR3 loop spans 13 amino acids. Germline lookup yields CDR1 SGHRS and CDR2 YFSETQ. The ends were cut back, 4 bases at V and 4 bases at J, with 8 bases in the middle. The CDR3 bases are TGCGCCAGCAGCGTAGGGGATAATGAAAAACTGTTTTTT. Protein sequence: CASSVGDNEKLFF.

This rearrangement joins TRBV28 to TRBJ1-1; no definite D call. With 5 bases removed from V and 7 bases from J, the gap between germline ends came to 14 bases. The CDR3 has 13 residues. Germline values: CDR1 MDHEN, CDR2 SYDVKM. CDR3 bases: TGTGCCAGCAGTACTATCAACGGCTTTGAAGCTTTCTTT. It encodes CASSTINGFEAFF.

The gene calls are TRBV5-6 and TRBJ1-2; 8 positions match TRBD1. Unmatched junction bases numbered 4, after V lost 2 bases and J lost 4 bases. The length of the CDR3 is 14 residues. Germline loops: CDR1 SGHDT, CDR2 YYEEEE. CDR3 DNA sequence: TGTGCCAGCAGCTTTGCCAGGGGGCCCTATGGCTACACCTTC. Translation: CASSFARGPYGYTF.